The sequence of this T cell receptor (beta chain) was determined in a study of blood T cell repertoires in COVID-19. Whole-study context: PBMCs, B-cell-depleted T cells, or T cells were the source of the cDNA or gDNA that made up the material.

Germline CDR1 reads MNHEY; CDR2 reads SMNVEV (reference sequence). V lost 2 bases and J 3 bases, leaving 8 bases between the germline ends. The CDR3 extends over 14 amino acids. Method: immunoSEQ multiplex PCR; TCRdb's copy keeps in-frame clones and lacks some. This table holds 400,000 to 450,000 clones, 75% to 90% found once. Donors of Cohort 3 who recovered were those that had two negative PCRs, clearance, or symptom resolution. The TCR was taken from a man aged 30 to 39 who had recovered from COVID-19. The sample taken for sequencing was PBMCs or T cells enriched from blood (not recorded which). The rearrangement uses TRBV27 and TRBJ1-5; TRBD1 is a possible D gene (6 bases). This CDR3 is CASSLQGSNQPQHF. The CDR3 nucleotides read TGTGCCAGCAGTTTACAGGGGTCCAATCAGCCCCAGCATTTT.